This is a list of T cell receptor beta chains from one sample in a study of T cell repertoires in cytomegalovirus infection. What these receptors recognize is not known. TCRdb ran MiXCR on the reads and lists one entry per CDR3 protein. This table holds a few hundred thousand distinct CDR3 sequences, about 40% found once. The sequencing here drew on cultured PBMCs, taken from culture after CMV antigen stimulation. The receptors come from a human donor in good health (CMV status not recorded). Some clones in this sample may be carry-over from other donors' samples. Each CDR3 is given without its conserved first and last residue.

j_call v_call cdr3_aa
TRBJ2-1 TRBV11-2 ASSFRDRGINEQF
TRBJ1-5 TRBV4-1 ASSQTPGQGSHGNQPQH
TRBJ2-2 TRBV4-1 ASSGQGGGLSGELF
TRBJ1-1 TRBV27 ASSSTGGRTEAF
TRBJ2-5 TRBV4-1 ASSQRGFSETQY
TRBJ1-3 TRBV12-3/TRBV12-4 ASSFKGRGTIY
TRBJ2-7 TRBV7-6 ASSSEPRTGSSYEQY
TRBJ2-1 TRBV11-2 ASSFSGSGDEQF
TRBJ2-3 TRBV20-1 SASPIPGLAGGHGTDTQY
TRBJ2-7 TRBV7-2 ASSLQGAGSYEQY
TRBJ2-3 TRBV7-2 ASSLAPSGISDTQY
TRBJ2-7 TRBV7-2 ASSPQAGPYEQY
TRBJ2-7 TRBV5-1 ASRRDRTYEQY
TRBJ2-3 TRBV7-8 ASSLPQGSTDTQY
TRBJ2-6 TRBV12-3/TRBV12-4 ASGPTGGGGANVLT
TRBJ2-7 TRBV6-6 ASSYSQGRSEQY